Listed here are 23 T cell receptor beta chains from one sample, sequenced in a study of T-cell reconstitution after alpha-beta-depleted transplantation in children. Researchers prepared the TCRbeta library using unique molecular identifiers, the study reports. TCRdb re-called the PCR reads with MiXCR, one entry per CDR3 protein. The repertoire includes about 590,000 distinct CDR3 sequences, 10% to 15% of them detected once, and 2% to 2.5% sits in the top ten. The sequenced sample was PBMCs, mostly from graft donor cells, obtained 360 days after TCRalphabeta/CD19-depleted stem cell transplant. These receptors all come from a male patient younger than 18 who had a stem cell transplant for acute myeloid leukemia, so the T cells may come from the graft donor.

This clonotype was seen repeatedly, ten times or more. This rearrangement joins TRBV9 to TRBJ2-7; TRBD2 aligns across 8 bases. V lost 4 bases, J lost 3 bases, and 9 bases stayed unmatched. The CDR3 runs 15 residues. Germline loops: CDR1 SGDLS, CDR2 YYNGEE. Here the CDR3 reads CASSLMGLAGYEQYF. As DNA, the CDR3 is TGTGCCAGCAGCCTCATGGGGCTAGCGGGCTACGAGCAGTACTTC.

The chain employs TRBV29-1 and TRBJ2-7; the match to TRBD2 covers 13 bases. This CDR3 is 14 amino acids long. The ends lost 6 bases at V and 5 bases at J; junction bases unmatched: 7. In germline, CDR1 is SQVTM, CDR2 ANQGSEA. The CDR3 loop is CSVYGTSGTDEQYF. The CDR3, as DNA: TGCAGCGTGTACGGGACTAGCGGGACGGACGAGCAGTACTTC.

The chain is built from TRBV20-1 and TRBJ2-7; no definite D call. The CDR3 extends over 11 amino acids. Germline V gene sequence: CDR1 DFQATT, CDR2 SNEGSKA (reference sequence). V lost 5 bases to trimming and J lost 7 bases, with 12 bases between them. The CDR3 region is CSAGKMGEQYF. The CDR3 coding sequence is TGCAGTGCTGGGAAGATGGGAGAGCAGTACTTC.

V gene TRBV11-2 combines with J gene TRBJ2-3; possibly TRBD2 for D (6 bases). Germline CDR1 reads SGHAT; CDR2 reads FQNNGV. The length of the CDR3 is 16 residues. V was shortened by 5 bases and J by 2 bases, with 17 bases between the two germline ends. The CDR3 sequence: CASSRRLDGYTDTQYF. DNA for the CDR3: TGTGCCAGCAGCCGCCGACTAGACGGATACACAGATACGCAGTATTTT. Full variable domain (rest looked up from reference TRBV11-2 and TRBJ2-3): EAGVAQSPRYKIIEKRQSVAFWCNPISGHATLYWYQQILGQGPKLLIQFQNNGVVDDSQLPKDRFSAERLKGVDSTLKIQPAKLEDSAVYLCASSRRLDGYTDTQYFGPGTRLTVL.

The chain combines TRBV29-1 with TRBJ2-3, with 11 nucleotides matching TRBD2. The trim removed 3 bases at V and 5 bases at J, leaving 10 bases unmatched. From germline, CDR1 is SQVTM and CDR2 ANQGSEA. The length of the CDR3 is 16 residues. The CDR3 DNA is TGCAGCGTTGAGACTAGCGGGACCCTAAGGGTAGATACGCAGTATTTT. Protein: CSVETSGTLRVDTQYF.

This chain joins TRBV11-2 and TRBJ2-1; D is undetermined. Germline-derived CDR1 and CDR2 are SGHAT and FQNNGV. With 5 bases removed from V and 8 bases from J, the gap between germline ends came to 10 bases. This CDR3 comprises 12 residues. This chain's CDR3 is CASSRFADEQFF. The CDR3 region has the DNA TGTGCCAGCAGCCGATTCGCCGATGAGCAGTTCTTC.

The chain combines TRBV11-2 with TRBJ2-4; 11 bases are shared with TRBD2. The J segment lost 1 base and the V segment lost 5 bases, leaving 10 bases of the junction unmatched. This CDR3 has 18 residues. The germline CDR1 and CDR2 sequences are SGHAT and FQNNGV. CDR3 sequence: CASSPYMTSGNAKNIQYF. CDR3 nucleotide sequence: TGTGCCAGCAGCCCCTACATGACTAGCGGGAATGCCAAAAACATTCAGTACTTC.

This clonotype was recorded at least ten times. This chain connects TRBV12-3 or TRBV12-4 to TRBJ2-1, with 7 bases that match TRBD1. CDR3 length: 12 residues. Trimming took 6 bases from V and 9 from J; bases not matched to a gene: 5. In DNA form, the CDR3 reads TGTGCCAGCAGCAAACAGGGGTCTGAGCAGTTCTTC. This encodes CASSKQGSEQFF.

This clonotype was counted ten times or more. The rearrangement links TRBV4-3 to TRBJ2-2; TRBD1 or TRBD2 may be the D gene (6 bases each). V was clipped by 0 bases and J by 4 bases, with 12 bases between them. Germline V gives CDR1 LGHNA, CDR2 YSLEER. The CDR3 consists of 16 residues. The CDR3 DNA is TGCGCCAGCAGCCAAGATTGGGGGGCGGGCACCGGGGAGCTGTTTTTT. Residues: CASSQDWGAGTGELFF.

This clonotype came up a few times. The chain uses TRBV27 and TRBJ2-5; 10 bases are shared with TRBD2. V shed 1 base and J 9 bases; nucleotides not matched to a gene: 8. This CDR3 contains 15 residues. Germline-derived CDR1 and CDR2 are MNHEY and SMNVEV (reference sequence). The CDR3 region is CASSLLAGGYGPQYF. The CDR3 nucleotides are TGTGCCAGCAGTTTATTAGCGGGAGGCTACGGACCCCAGTACTTC.

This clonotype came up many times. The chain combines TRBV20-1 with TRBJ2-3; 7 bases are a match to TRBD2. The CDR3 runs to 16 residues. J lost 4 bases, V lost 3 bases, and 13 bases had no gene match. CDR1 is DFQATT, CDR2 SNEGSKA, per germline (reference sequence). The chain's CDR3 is CSARKDWGGGPDTQYF. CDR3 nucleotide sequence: TGCAGTGCTAGGAAGGACTGGGGGGGAGGGCCAGATACGCAGTATTTT.

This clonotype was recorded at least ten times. The CDR3, as DNA: TGCGCCAGCAGCTTGGGGCTAGCGGCTTGGGATGAGCAGTTCTTC. Its protein product is CASSLGLAAWDEQFF. V gene TRBV5-1 combines with J gene TRBJ2-1; TRBD2 matches at 7 bases. Germline V gene sequence: CDR1 SGHRS, CDR2 YFSETQ. CDR3 size: 15 residues. With V trimmed by 0 bases and J by 8 bases, 8 bases remained unmatched.

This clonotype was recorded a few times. CDR3 protein: CASSLEAGVEQYF. CDR3 DNA: TGTGCCAGCAGCTTGGAGGCAGGGGTTGAGCAGTACTTC. This chain links TRBV5-6 with TRBJ2-7, with TRBD1 as a possible D gene (6 bases). Germline V CDR1 and CDR2: SGHDT, YYEEEE. Trimming stripped 0 bases from V and 7 bases from J, with 11 bases between. This CDR3 is built from 13 residues.

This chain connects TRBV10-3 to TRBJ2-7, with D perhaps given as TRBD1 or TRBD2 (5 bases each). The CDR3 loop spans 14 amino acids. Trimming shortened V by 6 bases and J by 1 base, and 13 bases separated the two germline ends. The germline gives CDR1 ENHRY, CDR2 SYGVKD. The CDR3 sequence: CAIRLSGASYEQYF. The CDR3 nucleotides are TGTGCCATCAGGCTCTCCGGGGCTTCCTACGAGCAGTACTTC.

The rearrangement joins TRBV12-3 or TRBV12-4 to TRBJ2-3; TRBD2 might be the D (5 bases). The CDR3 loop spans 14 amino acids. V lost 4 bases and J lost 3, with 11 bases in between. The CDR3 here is CASSWGAGTDTQYF. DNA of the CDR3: TGTGCCAGCAGTTGGGGAGCAGGTACAGATACGCAGTATTTT.

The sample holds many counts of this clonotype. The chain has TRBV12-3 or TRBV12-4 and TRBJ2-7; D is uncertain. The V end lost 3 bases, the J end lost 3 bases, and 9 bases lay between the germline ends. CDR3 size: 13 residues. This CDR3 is CASSLDVHYEQYF. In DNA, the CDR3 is TGTGCCAGCAGTTTGGATGTCCACTACGAGCAGTACTTC.

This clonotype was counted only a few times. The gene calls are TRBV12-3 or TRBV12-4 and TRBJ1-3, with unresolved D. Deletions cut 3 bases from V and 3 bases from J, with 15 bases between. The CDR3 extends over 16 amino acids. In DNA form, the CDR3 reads TGTGCCAGCAGTTTCAAGGGAGCCTTTTTTGGAAACACCATATATTTT. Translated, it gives CASSFKGAFFGNTIYF.

The CDR3 loop reads CATQPGLETYEQYF. The CDR3 DNA reads TGTGCCACCCAACCGGGACTGGAGACCTACGAGCAGTACTTC. The rearrangement joins TRBV28 to TRBJ2-7; TRBD2 is a possible D gene (6 bases). Germline V gene sequence: CDR1 MDHEN, CDR2 SYDVKM. V was clipped by 10 bases and J by 2 bases, with 18 bases between them. The CDR3 totals 14 residues.

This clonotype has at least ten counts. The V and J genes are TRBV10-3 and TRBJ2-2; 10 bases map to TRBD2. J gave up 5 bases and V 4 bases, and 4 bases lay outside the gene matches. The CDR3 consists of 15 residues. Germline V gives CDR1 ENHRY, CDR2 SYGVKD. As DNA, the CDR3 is TGTGCCATCAGTGGGACTAGCGGCTGGACCGGGGAGCTGTTTTTT. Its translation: CAISGTSGWTGELFF.

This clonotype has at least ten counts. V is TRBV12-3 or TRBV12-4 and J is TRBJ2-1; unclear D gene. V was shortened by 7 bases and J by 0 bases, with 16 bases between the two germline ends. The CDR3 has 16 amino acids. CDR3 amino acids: CASTPYSPLSYNEQFF. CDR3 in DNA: TGTGCCAGCACCCCCTATTCCCCTCTCTCCTACAATGAGCAGTTCTTC.

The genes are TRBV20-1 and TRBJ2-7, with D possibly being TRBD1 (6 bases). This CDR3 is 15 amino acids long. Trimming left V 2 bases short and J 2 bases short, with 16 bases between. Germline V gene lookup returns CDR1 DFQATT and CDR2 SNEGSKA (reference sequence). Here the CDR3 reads CSARSGQGNTYEQYF. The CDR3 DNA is TGCAGTGCTAGATCCGGCCAGGGGAACACCTACGAGCAGTACTTC.

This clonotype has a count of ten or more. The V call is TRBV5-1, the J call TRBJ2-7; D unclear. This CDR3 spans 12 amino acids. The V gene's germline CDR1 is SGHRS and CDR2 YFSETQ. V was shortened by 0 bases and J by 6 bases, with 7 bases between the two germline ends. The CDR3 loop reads CASSLALSEQYF. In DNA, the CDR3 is TGCGCCAGCAGCTTGGCACTGAGCGAGCAGTACTTC.

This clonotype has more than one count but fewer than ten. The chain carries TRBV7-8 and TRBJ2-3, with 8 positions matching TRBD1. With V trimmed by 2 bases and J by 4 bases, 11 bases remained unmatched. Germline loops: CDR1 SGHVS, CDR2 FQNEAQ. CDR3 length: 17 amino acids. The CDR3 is CASSLTGQGENPDTQYF. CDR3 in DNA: TGTGCCAGCAGCTTAACCGGACAGGGAGAAAACCCAGATACGCAGTATTTT.